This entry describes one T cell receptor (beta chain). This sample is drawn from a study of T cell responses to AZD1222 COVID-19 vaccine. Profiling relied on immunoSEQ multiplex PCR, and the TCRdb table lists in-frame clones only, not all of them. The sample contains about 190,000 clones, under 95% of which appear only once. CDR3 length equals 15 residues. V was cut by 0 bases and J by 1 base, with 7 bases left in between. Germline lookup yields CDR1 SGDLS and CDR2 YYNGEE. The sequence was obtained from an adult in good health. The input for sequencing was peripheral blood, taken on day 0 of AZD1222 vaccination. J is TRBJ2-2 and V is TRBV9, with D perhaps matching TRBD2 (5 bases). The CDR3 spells CASSVDGMNTGELFF. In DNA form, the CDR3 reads TGTGCCAGCAGCGTAGACGGGATGAACACCGGGGAGCTGTTTTTT.